This T cell receptor (beta chain) derives from a study of T cell changes during pregnancy in multiple sclerosis. Assay used: immunoSEQ multiplex PCR; TCRdb lists only in-frame clones, some missing. The sample records 35,000 to 50,000 clones, about 88% being singletons. V gave up 2 bases and J gave up 2 bases, with 4 bases separating them. The germline CDR1 and CDR2 sequences are DFQATT and SNEGSKA (reference sequence). The CDR3 has 11 residues. This clonotype was obtained from a female donor with multiple sclerosis, enrolled in a pregnancy study. The chain employs TRBV20-1 and TRBJ2-7; D is unresolved. The input for sequencing was CD4+ T cells from peripheral blood mononuclear cells, taken in the first trimester of pregnancy. Written as DNA, the CDR3 is TGCAGTGCTAGAACAGCCTACGAGCAGTACTTC. It yields the protein CSARTAYEQYF.